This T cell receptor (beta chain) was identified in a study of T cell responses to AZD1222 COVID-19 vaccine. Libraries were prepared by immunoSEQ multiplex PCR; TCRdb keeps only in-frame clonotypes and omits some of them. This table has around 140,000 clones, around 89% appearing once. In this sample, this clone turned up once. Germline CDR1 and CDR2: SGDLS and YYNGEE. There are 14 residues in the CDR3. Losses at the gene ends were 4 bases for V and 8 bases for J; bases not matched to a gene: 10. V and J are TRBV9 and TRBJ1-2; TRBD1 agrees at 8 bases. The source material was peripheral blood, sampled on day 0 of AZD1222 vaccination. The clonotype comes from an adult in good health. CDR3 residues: CASSSRSGGGGYTF. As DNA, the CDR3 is TGTGCCAGCAGCTCCCGATCAGGGGGCGGGGGCTACACCTTC.